The 20 T cell receptor beta chains below were found in one sample sequenced in a study of early T cells in non-severe SARS-CoV-2 infection. Each CDR3 protein gets one entry after TCRdb re-called the 5' RACE reads with MiXCR. The sample consists of around 62,000 distinct CDR3 sequences, less than 5% of them appearing once. Material for sequencing was whole blood. All receptors derive from an adult who was a healthcare worker with PCR-confirmed SARS-CoV-2 infection or an uninfected control (not recorded which).

This clonotype has more than one count but fewer than ten. This chain uses TRBV28 with TRBJ1-2, with a tentative D call TRBD1 (5 bases). The germline V gene encodes CDR1 MDHEN and CDR2 SYDVKM. The CDR3 has 17 residues. V gave up 4 bases and J gave up 4 bases, with 22 bases separating them. The CDR3 DNA follows: TGTGCCAGCAGTTCGCCCCTGGGCGGAAAGGGGTCCTATGGCTACACCTTC. Its translation: CASSSPLGGKGSYGYTF.

DNA for the CDR3: TGTGCCAGCACCCATGGGCGCCCCGGAGATACGCAGTATTTT. Its protein is CASTHGRPGDTQYF. This rearrangement joins TRBV11-2 to TRBJ2-3, with D unclear. This CDR3 spans 14 amino acids. Germline V gene lookup returns CDR1 SGHAT and CDR2 FQNNGV. Trimming left V 7 bases short and J 5 bases short, with 16 bases between.

This clonotype was observed at least ten times. This chain uses TRBV20-1 with TRBJ1-5; 8 bases align to TRBD1. The CDR3 consists of 16 residues. V gave up 1 base and J gave up 2 bases; unmatched junction bases: 7. Germline CDR1 and CDR2: DFQATT and SNEGSKA (reference sequence). The CDR3 coding sequence is TGCAGTGCTAGAGTTGGACAGGGTCCGGGCAATCAGCCCCAGCATTTT. Its protein is CSARVGQGPGNQPQHF.

This clonotype has just a few counts. The rearrangement links TRBV4-3 to TRBJ2-1; unclear D gene. Germline V gives CDR1 LGHNA, CDR2 YSLEER. Trimming cost V 0 bases and J 6 bases, with 6 bases left between them. This CDR3 region has 13 residues. The chain's CDR3 is CASSQEFLNEQFF. CDR3 in DNA: TGCGCCAGCAGCCAAGAGTTCCTCAATGAGCAGTTCTTC.

There are many counts of this clonotype. The chain is built from TRBV19 and TRBJ2-3, with TRBD2 matching over 7 bases. Germline V gene sequence: CDR1 LNHDA, CDR2 SQIVND (reference sequence). V shed 6 bases and J 3 bases; nucleotides not matched to a gene: 15. The CDR3 consists of 17 residues. This CDR3 reads CASSPPLGGGSTDTQYF. The CDR3 bases are TGTGCCAGTAGCCCCCCGTTAGGCGGGGGTAGTACAGATACGCAGTATTTT. The whole variable domain, filled in from reference TRBV19 and TRBJ2-3, reads DGGITQSPKYLFRKEGQNVTLSCEQNLNHDAMYWYRQDPGQGLRLIYYSQIVNDFQKGDIAEGYSVSREKKESFPLTVTSAQKNPTAFYLCASSPPLGGGSTDTQYFGPGTRLTVL.

CDR3 protein: CASSGKETQYF. In nucleotides, the CDR3 is TGTGCCAGCAGTGGAAAAGAGACCCAGTACTTC. This chain connects TRBV6-2 or TRBV6-3 to TRBJ2-5; the D is unclear. This CDR3 region has 11 residues. Germline CDR1 and CDR2: MNHEY and SVGEGT. V lost 5 bases to trimming and J lost 3 bases, with 4 bases between them.

This clonotype was seen only a few times. The chain is built from TRBV7-9 and TRBJ2-7; 10 bases are a match to TRBD2. The V and J ends lost 5 bases and 0 bases, in that order; junction bases with no gene match: 4. The germline V gene encodes CDR1 SEHNR and CDR2 FQNEAQ (reference sequence). CDR3 length: 15 amino acids. The CDR3 region has the DNA TGTGCCAGCAGCCCTGCTAGCGGGGGCTCCTACGAGCAGTACTTC. It yields the protein CASSPASGGSYEQYF.

This clonotype showed up just a few times. In nucleotides, the CDR3 is TGTGCCAGCAGGCCCTTATGGGGGACTGAAGCTTTCTTT. Protein product: CASRPLWGTEAFF. The chain combines TRBV6-5 with TRBJ1-1, with D perhaps matching TRBD1 (5 bases). The CDR3 has 13 residues. Deletions cut 6 bases from V and 5 bases from J, with 13 bases between. Looked up from germline, CDR1 is MNHEY and CDR2 is SVGAGI.

This clonotype was recorded many times. This sequence joins TRBV29-1 and TRBJ2-7, with D unresolved. The ends were cut back, 5 bases at V and 2 bases at J, with 7 bases in the middle. Germline CDR1 and CDR2: SQVTM and ANQGSEA. This CDR3 spans 11 amino acids. CDR3 loop: CSVPGPYEQYF. CDR3 bases: TGCAGCGTTCCGGGCCCCTACGAGCAGTACTTC.

The CDR3 DNA reads TGTGCCAGTAACCACAGGGGACCGAACACTGAAGCTTTCTTT. Protein sequence: CASNHRGPNTEAFF. The rearrangement uses TRBV19 and TRBJ1-1, with 7 positions matching TRBD1. Trimming cost V 7 bases and J 1 base; bases outside gene matches: 6. CDR1 and CDR2 (germline): LNHDA, SQIVND (reference sequence). There are 14 residues in the CDR3.

This clonotype was observed at least ten times. This chain joins TRBV11-2 and TRBJ2-3, with TRBD1 identical over 11 bases. From germline, CDR1 is SGHAT and CDR2 FQNNGV. Unmatched junction bases numbered 4, after V lost 2 bases and J lost 3 bases. The CDR3 is 16 residues long. The CDR3 region has the DNA TGTGCCAGCAGCTTAACCGGGACAGGGGGGACAGATACGCAGTATTTT. As protein: CASSLTGTGGTDTQYF.

Ten or more counts support this clonotype. The CDR3 sequence: CSAQAVEGTVHEQFF. The DNA of the CDR3 is TGCAGTGCTCAGGCGGTTGAAGGGACTGTCCATGAGCAGTTCTTC. The chain employs TRBV20-1 and TRBJ2-1; a possible D gene is TRBD2 (6 bases). With 5 bases removed from V and 8 bases from J, the gap between germline ends came to 22 bases. This CDR3 has 15 residues. CDR1 and CDR2 (germline): DFQATT, SNEGSKA (reference sequence).

This clonotype was observed many times. The junction departs from the called germline gene at one end, perhaps through a read error. This chain connects TRBV6-2 or TRBV6-3 to TRBJ2-1; 9 positions agree with TRBD1. The length of the CDR3 is 16 residues. Germline loops: CDR1 MNHEY, CDR2 SVGEGT. CDR3 sequence reads: CASRYSQGAVYNEQFF. The CDR3 DNA reads as TGTGCCAGCAGATACTCACAGGGGGCAGTTTACAATGAGCAGTTCTTC.

This clonotype has ten or more counts. The CDR3 region has the DNA TGTGCCAGTAGTATCCCCGCCGGAAGGCGAAACTATGGCTACACCTTC. Translation: CASSIPAGRRNYGYTF. The chain links TRBV19 to TRBJ1-2; no clear D. Germline V gene lookup returns CDR1 LNHDA and CDR2 SQIVND (reference sequence). This CDR3 has 16 residues. V was shortened by 3 bases and J by 2 bases, with 16 bases between the two germline ends.

This clonotype was counted a few times. V is TRBV7-3 and J is TRBJ2-2, with D tentatively TRBD1 or TRBD2 (7 bases each). The V end was cut by 4 bases, the J end by 6 bases, with 12 bases between. Germline lookup yields CDR1 SGHTA and CDR2 FQGTGA. This CDR3 is built from 14 residues. The CDR3 DNA sequence: TGTGCCAGCAGCTCAGGGGGGGTCCCCGGGGAGCTGTTTTTT. This gives the protein CASSSGGVPGELFF.

This clonotype was counted ten times or more. The V gene is TRBV10-2, the J gene TRBJ1-1, with D perhaps TRBD1 (6 bases). Trimming removed 7 bases from V and 3 bases from J, with 18 bases in between. Germline assignment: CDR1 WSHSY and CDR2 SAAADI. The CDR3 is 15 residues long. The CDR3 DNA reads TGCGCCAGCAAAGTTTCGGCGGCAGGGGACACTGAAGCTTTCTTT. Translating it yields CASKVSAAGDTEAFF.

This clonotype was observed many times. The rearrangement links TRBV12-3 or TRBV12-4 to TRBJ2-4; possible D gene TRBD1, 5 bases. The CDR3 is 15 amino acids. V lost 4 bases to trimming and J lost 0 bases, with 10 bases between them. The DNA of the CDR3 is TGTGCCAGCAGTTCATCAGGGTTAGCCAAAAACATTCAGTACTTC. This encodes CASSSSGLAKNIQYF.

This clonotype was picked up a small number of times. The J gene is TRBJ2-7, the V gene TRBV14; D gene unclear. There are 15 residues in the CDR3. CDR1 and CDR2 (germline): SGHDN, FVKESK. V was shortened by 0 bases and J by 0 bases, with 9 bases between the two germline ends. The CDR3 DNA reads as TGTGCCAGCAGCCAAGATTTGGGAAGCTCCTACGAGCAGTACTTC. Its translation: CASSQDLGSSYEQYF. The variable domain in full, with the rest retrieved from reference TRBV14 and TRBJ2-7, is EAGVTQFPSHSVIEKGQTVTLRCDPISGHDNLYWYRRVMGKEIKFLLHFVKESKQDESGMPNNRFLAERTGGTYSTLKVQPAELEDSGVYFCASSQDLGSSYEQYFGPGTRLTVT.

V gene TRBV28 combines with J gene TRBJ2-5; TRBD1 matches at 8 bases. The germline V gene encodes CDR1 MDHEN and CDR2 SYDVKM. The CDR3 has 16 amino acids. After removal of 6 bases from V and 2 bases from J, the junction contained 11 bases not matched to a gene. The CDR3 region is CASRTTDRGSQETQYF. The CDR3 coding sequence is TGTGCCAGCAGAACCACCGACAGGGGAAGTCAAGAGACCCAGTACTTC.

This clonotype has a count of ten or more. V is TRBV20-1 and J is TRBJ2-3; D not resolved. V was pared by 2 bases and J by 4 bases, with 4 bases between. CDR1 and CDR2 (germline): DFQATT, SNEGSKA (reference sequence). This CDR3 is built from 11 residues. CDR3 sequence (DNA): TGCAGTGCTAGAAGGGCAGATACGCAGTATTTT. This codes for CSARRADTQYF.